This T cell receptor (beta chain) came from a study of T cell responses to AZD1222 COVID-19 vaccine. V lost 7 bases, J lost 10 bases, and 19 bases lay in between. Germline CDR1 and CDR2: MNHEY and SVGAGI. This CDR3 contains 13 residues. Study-wide findings and caveats: Repertoires were sampled only after the peak T cell response.

Concerning this clone: Its antigen is not known.

Assay used: immunoSEQ multiplex PCR; TCRdb lists only in-frame clones, some missing. The sample carries roughly 150,000 clones, 80% to 90% recorded once. This sample comprised peripheral blood, obtained after recovery from COVID-19. The TCR comes from an adult who had recovered from COVID-19. The rearrangement uses TRBV6-5 and TRBJ1-1; D perhaps matches TRBD1 (6 bases). The CDR3 bases are TGTGCCAGCACCTCCAAGGGGGGGCAGGGAGCTTTCTTT. Translated, it gives CASTSKGGQGAFF.